Each of the 10 T cell receptor beta chains below was sequenced from the same sample in a study of cytomegalovirus exposure and HLA in healthy donors. PCR employed 60 Vbeta and 13 Jbeta primers. The method was immunoSEQ multiplex PCR; TCRdb's version includes in-frame clones alone and lacks a portion of them. In the table there are nearly 110,000 clones, 70% to 80% of which are singletons. The material sequenced was PBMCs. The receptor source for this set is a man younger than 35 in good health and CMV-seronegative.

This clone was picked up one time. V and J are TRBV11-2 and TRBJ2-7, with TRBD2 matching over 8 bases. Germline V gene data show CDR1 as SGHAT and CDR2 as FQNNGV. The CDR3 covers 15 residues. With 2 bases clipped from V and 2 bases from J, the junction kept 5 bases outside the gene matches. The CDR3 nucleotides are TGTGCCAGCAGCTTAAGGGCGGGGGGACCCTACGAGCAGTACTTC. This sequence encodes CASSLRAGGPYEQYF.

The V call is TRBV5-1, the J call TRBJ2-2; 11 bases line up with TRBD2. The junction had 3 bases not matched to a gene; V was cut back by 5 bases and J by 6 bases. The CDR3 loop spans 14 amino acids. CDR1 SGHRS and CDR2 YFSETQ come from the germline V gene. Here the CDR3 DNA reads TGCGCCAGCAGATGGGGACTAGCGGCCGGGGAGCTGTTTTTT. Protein product: CASRWGLAAGELFF.

Here the CDR3 reads CASSLSRQNYGYTF. In nucleotides, the CDR3 is TGTGCCAGCAGCTTGTCTCGACAGAACTATGGCTACACCTTC. V usage is TRBV5-6 and J usage is TRBJ1-2; perhaps TRBD1 as D (5 bases). Per germline, CDR1 SGHDT and CDR2 YYEEEE. Trimming took 1 base from V and 2 from J, leaving 9 bases between them. The CDR3 runs to 14 residues.

The chain combines TRBV10-3 with TRBJ2-3; D is possibly TRBD1 (6 bases). CDR3 length: 13 residues. V gave up 11 bases and J gave up 3 bases, with 15 bases separating them. CDR1 is ENHRY, CDR2 SYGVKD, per germline. This chain's CDR3 is CALQGERTDTQYF. In DNA form, the CDR3 reads TGTGCCCTACAGGGTGAGAGAACAGATACGCAGTATTTT.

This sequence joins TRBV6-1 and TRBJ2-1; 12 bases agree with TRBD2. The V and J ends lost 4 bases and 4 bases, in that order; junction bases with no gene match: 2. CDR3 length equals 15 residues. CDR1 MNHNS and CDR2 SASEGT come from the germline V gene. In nucleotides, the CDR3 is TGTGCCAGCAGTGCCCTAGCGGGGGGGTACAATGAGCAGTTCTTC. Translating gives CASSALAGGYNEQFF.

The V gene is TRBV5-1, the J gene TRBJ2-5; 9 bases are shared with TRBD1. Losses at the gene ends were 4 bases for V and 2 bases for J; bases not matched to a gene: 3. The CDR3 length is 14 residues. The germline V gene encodes CDR1 SGHRS and CDR2 YFSETQ. The CDR3 coding sequence is TGCGCCAGCAGCCGGACAGGGGAGCAAGAGACCCAGTACTTC. Translation: CASSRTGEQETQYF.

This clone was recorded a few times. The CDR3 coding sequence is TGCGCCAGCAGTCCTATCCCGGGACAGGGGAACAATGAGCAGTTCTTC. As protein: CASSPIPGQGNNEQFF. This chain joins TRBV5-1 and TRBJ2-1; 10 nucleotides agree with TRBD1. CDR1 and CDR2 from the germline V gene are SGHRS and YFSETQ. V trimming: 5 bases; J trimming: 5 bases; junction bases outside the gene matches: 10. The CDR3 is made up of 16 amino acids.

The chain has TRBV9 and TRBJ2-2; D is possibly TRBD2 (6 bases). The CDR3 length is 14 residues. Germline V CDR1 and CDR2: SGDLS, YYNGEE. The V and J ends lost 1 base and 7 bases respectively, with 11 bases between them. The CDR3 nucleotides read TGTGCCAGCAGCGTACTAGCGCACCTCGGGGAGCTGTTTTTT. Translated: CASSVLAHLGELFF.

V and J are TRBV4-3 and TRBJ2-2, with 7 bases matching TRBD1. This CDR3 has 15 amino acids. Germline trimming cut 3 bases from V and 6 bases from J; bases unmatched to any gene: 7. Germline loops: CDR1 LGHNA, CDR2 YSLEER. The CDR3 DNA sequence: TGCGCCAGCAGCCAGGACAGGTTAGCCGCCGGGGAGCTGTTTTTT. The encoded protein is CASSQDRLAAGELFF.

In DNA, the CDR3 is TGCGCCAGCAGGTCCGTCGTTAGCCAAGAGACCCAGTACTTC. Its protein is CASRSVVSQETQYF. The chain uses TRBV5-1 and TRBJ2-5, with D hard to call. Germline CDR1 is SGHRS and CDR2 is YFSETQ. This CDR3 has 14 residues. V dropped 5 bases and J dropped 1 base, with 12 bases sitting between them.